The 6 T cell receptor beta chains listed next were all sequenced from one sample in a study of Ad26.COV2.S vaccination and SARS-CoV-2 variants. Generated by immunoSEQ multiplex PCR, the TCRdb table keeps only in-frame clones and is missing some. The sample comprises roughly 150,000 clones, approximately 90% of which are singletons, and 4% to 6% rests with the top ten. Here the sequenced sample was peripheral blood, taken after recovery from COVID-19. These receptors were obtained from a human donor who had recovered from COVID-19.

The CDR3, as DNA: TGTGCCAGCAGCCTCCCGGGACAGAGCTCCTACGAGCAGTACTTC. Protein product: CASSLPGQSSYEQYF. The chain recombines TRBV5-4 with TRBJ2-7, with TRBD1 identical over 7 bases. The junction had 7 bases not matched to a gene; V was cut back by 4 bases and J by 0 bases. Germline V gene lookup returns CDR1 SGHNT and CDR2 YYREEE (reference sequence). The CDR3 contains 15 residues.

In this sample, this clone turned up a few times. The rearrangement links TRBV4-3 to TRBJ2-1; D is perhaps TRBD1 or TRBD2 (5 bases each). V lost 0 bases to trimming and J lost 5 bases, with 17 bases between them. The CDR3 is made up of 17 amino acids. Germline assignment: CDR1 LGHNA and CDR2 YSLEER. The DNA for the CDR3 is TGCGCCAGCAGCCAAGATCTGGGGACGAACAGGAACAATGAGCAGTTCTTC. The encoded protein is CASSQDLGTNRNNEQFF.

A remark on this clone: Within the sample, other DNA sequences also encode this same CDR3. For the CDR3, the DNA is TGTGCCAGCAGTTTGGGTAGCAATCAGCCCCAGCATTTT. Amino acid sequence: CASSLGSNQPQHF. The chain uses TRBV6-2 or TRBV6-3 and TRBJ1-5; D gene ambiguous. Trimming took 4 bases from V and 0 from J, leaving 4 bases between them. Germline CDR1 reads MNHEY; CDR2 reads SVGEGT. The CDR3 totals 13 residues.

The V gene is TRBV29-1, the J gene TRBJ1-3, with no clear D. Per the germline V gene, CDR1 is SQVTM and CDR2 is ANQGSEA. V shed 2 bases and J shed 1 base, with 6 bases lying between them. The length of the CDR3 is 13 residues. The CDR3 here is CSVETASGNTIYF. The CDR3 nucleotides read TGCAGCGTTGAAACAGCATCTGGAAACACCATATATTTT. Together with reference TRBV29-1 and TRBJ1-3, the CDR3 gives the full variable domain: SAVISQKPSRDICQRGTSLTIQCQVDSQVTMMFWYRQQPGQSLTLIATANQGSEATYESGFVIDKFPISRPNLTFSTLTVSNMSPEDSSIYLCSVETASGNTIYFGEGSWLTVV.

V usage is TRBV7-9 and J usage is TRBJ1-1, with D unresolved. This CDR3 has 13 amino acids. V lost 1 base and J 2 bases, leaving 5 bases between the germline ends. CDR1 is SEHNR, CDR2 FQNEAQ, per germline (reference sequence). This chain's CDR3 is CASSLESNTEAFF. The DNA of the CDR3 is TGTGCCAGCAGCTTAGAGAGTAACACTGAAGCTTTCTTT.

J is TRBJ2-2 and V is TRBV7-2, with TRBD1 matching over 7 bases. Germline V lookup: CDR1 SGHTA, CDR2 FQGNSA. The CDR3 has 15 amino acids. V was pared by 5 bases and J by 6 bases, with 9 bases of the junction left unmatched. CDR3: CASSHRTGLAGELFF. Here the CDR3 DNA reads TGTGCCAGCAGCCATCGGACAGGACTGGCCGGGGAGCTGTTTTTT.